This is a list of T cell receptor beta chains from one sample in a study of cytomegalovirus exposure and HLA in healthy donors. Profiled with immunoSEQ multiplex PCR; TCRdb holds only in-frame clones, not every one. The sample includes 90,000 to 120,000 clones, 81% of them seen just once. Material for sequencing was PBMCs. The receptor source for this set is a man aged 25-40 years in good health and CMV-seronegative. Both conserved end residues are part of each CDR3. D genes are given only for firm matches. Clone size appears in some rows only: once, few, many, or a class for an expanded clone.

clone_size v_call d_call cdr3_aa
- TRBV11-2 - CASSLDRGGQPQHF
- TRBV7-2 TRBD2 CASSVTSGGSGEQYF
- TRBV18 - CASSLGQLQETQYF
- TRBV30 TRBD2 CAWSLAGRYEQYF
- TRBV9 TRBD2 CASSVGASGDEQYF
- TRBV4-1 TRBD2 CASSRLLAGATDTQYF
once TRBV29-1 - CSVPRGGNTEAFF
- TRBV15 - CATSRAGAGSYNEQFF
- TRBV4-1 TRBD2 CASSQDGKLAGETQYF
- TRBV28 - CASSQRGGINEQFF
- TRBV10-2 - CATTPRANEKLFF
- TRBV13 TRBD1 CASSPAGQGDSPLHF
once TRBV4-1 TRBD2 CASSQEKTVAGGYEQYF
- TRBV30 TRBD2 CAWTSGRAQVETQYF
- TRBV5-4 - CASSSRGNYGYTF
- TRBV30 TRBD1 CAWSVWGQWAGELFF
- TRBV19 TRBD1 CASHDSGGPSGYTF
- TRBV27 TRBD2 CASTSLADDTGELFF
once TRBV9 - CASSVGQYGYTF
- TRBV15 - CATSRDLGTQYF
- TRBV5-1 - CASSLGAGIGYEQYF
- TRBV5-1 - CASSSQVVSTEAFF
- TRBV25-1 - CASSELVASPETQYF
- TRBV29-1 - CSVGVGGLGGNEQFF
- TRBV6-5 TRBD1 CASRKQGTYTEAFF
few TRBV30 TRBD1 CAWRDRGKGNQPQHF
- TRBV7-8 - CASSPGTSTDTQYF
- TRBV11-2 - CASSLDRGGRYEQYF
- TRBV12-5 - CASGRDRCSGANVLTF
- TRBV4-1 TRBD1 CASSNPTGKDGYTF
once TRBV5-4 TRBD2 CASSLAGGATSTDTQYF
- TRBV6-1 TRBD1 CASSEGDRWGSVETQYF
- TRBV7-8 TRBD1 CASSLVTTGREQYF
few TRBV6-5 TRBD2 CASSYSLAGEQYF
- TRBV6-5 TRBD1 CASRIQGVMNTEAFF
- TRBV28 - CASSLNLFGYTF
- TRBV14 - CASSQSTYGNTEAFF